These T cell receptor beta chains were read from a single sample in a study of CD8 T cells in Susac syndrome. Via MiXCR, TCRdb re-called the immunoSEQ multiplex PCR reads, giving one row per CDR3 protein. Of 210,000 or so distinct CDR3 sequences in the sample, less than 95% were seen once. Material: CD4+ T cells from PBMCs. Receptor source: a human donor with Susac syndrome. CDR3s include the opening cysteine and the closing phenylalanine or tryptophan. D genes are given only for firm matches. Not all rows give a size; the values are once, few, many and, for expanded clones, a class.

clone_size cdr3_length j_call d_call v_call cdr3_aa cdr3_nt
NA 11 TRBJ1-2 TRBD1 TRBV20-1 CSAQGEGGYTF TGCAGTGCCCAGGGGGAGGGAGGCTACACCTTC
NA 14 TRBJ2-5 TRBD2 TRBV7-2 CASSLAGGMETQYF TGTGCCAGCAGCCTAGCGGGGGGGATGGAGACCCAGTACTTC
NA 18 TRBJ2-5 NA TRBV21-1 CASSRRKGGAGTQETQYF TGTGCCAGCAGCCGCCGGAAAGGTGGGGCAGGAACTCAAGAGACCCAGTACTTC
NA 14 TRBJ2-7 TRBD1 TRBV27 CASRRTGYRDEQYF TGTGCCAGCAGGCGGACAGGGTATAGGGACGAGCAGTACTTC
NA 13 TRBJ1-4 NA TRBV9 CASSAGRDEKLFF TGTGCCAGCAGCGCCGGGAGGGATGAAAAACTGTTTTTT
NA 13 TRBJ1-4 NA TRBV9 CASSVDGSATLFF TGTGCCAGCAGCGTAGACGGGTCCGCAACATTGTTTTTT
NA 14 TRBJ1-4 TRBD1 TRBV20-1 CSASQGATNEKLFF TGCAGTGCCAGTCAGGGGGCAACTAATGAAAAACTGTTTTTT
NA 15 TRBJ2-5 TRBD2 TRBV7-6 CASSIRTSGEGTQYF TGTGCCAGCAGCATCCGGACTAGCGGGGAGGGAACCCAGTACTTC
few 13 TRBJ2-7 TRBD1 TRBV29-1 CSVGRTGSYEQYF TGCAGCGTTGGGCGGACAGGGTCCTACGAGCAGTACTTC
NA 11 TRBJ1-1 NA TRBV30 CACKKNTEAFF TGTGCCTGTAAGAAGAACACTGAAGCTTTCTTT
NA 14 TRBJ1-4 TRBD1 TRBV29-1 CSATRTGKNEKLFF TGCAGCGCGACACGGACAGGAAAGAATGAAAAACTGTTTTTT
once 13 TRBJ2-4 NA TRBV12-3/TRBV12-4 CASRRDSKNIQYF TGTGCCAGCAGGCGGGACAGCAAAAACATTCAGTACTTC
NA 14 TRBJ1-5 NA TRBV20-1 CSARGAEGNQPQHF TGCAGTGCTAGAGGGGCCGAGGGCAATCAGCCCCAGCATTTT
NA 15 TRBJ1-5 NA TRBV7-2 CASSPNGGRDQPQHF TGTGCCAGCAGCCCTAACGGAGGGAGGGATCAGCCCCAGCATTTT
NA 15 TRBJ1-1 TRBD1 TRBV9 CASSAYGTENTEAFF TGTGCCAGCAGCGCCTACGGGACAGAGAACACTGAAGCTTTCTTT
NA 16 TRBJ1-5 NA TRBV14 CASSPPKQGGNQPQHF TGTGCCAGCAGCCCCCCAAAGCAGGGAGGCAATCAGCCCCAGCATTTT
NA 12 TRBJ2-5 NA TRBV24-1 CATSDLHRTQYF TGTGCCACCAGTGATTTGCACCGGACCCAGTACTTC
NA 15 TRBJ1-4 TRBD1 TRBV27 CASSLSAGGVEKLFF TGTGCCAGCAGTTTATCGGCAGGGGGAGTTGAAAAACTGTTTTTT
once 16 TRBJ2-5 NA TRBV28 CASSGPGLGFVETQYF TGTGCCAGCAGTGGACCCGGCCTCGGTTTTGTGGAGACCCAGTACTTC
NA 15 TRBJ1-5 TRBD1 TRBV7-9 CASSAGQDSNQPQHF TGTGCCAGCAGCGCCGGACAGGATAGCAATCAGCCCCAGCATTTT
NA 14 TRBJ2-6 NA TRBV6-2/TRBV6-3 CASSSGPGANVLTF TGTGCCAGCAGTTCAGGACCTGGGGCCAACGTCCTGACTTTC
NA 15 TRBJ2-5 NA TRBV13 CASSLVGRGDETQYF TGTGCCAGCAGCTTAGTAGGCAGGGGGGACGAGACCCAGTACTTC
NA 14 TRBJ1-2 NA TRBV10-3 CAISESRGNYGYTF TGTGCCATCAGTGAGTCGCGGGGAAACTATGGCTACACCTTC
NA 15 TRBJ2-5 TRBD1 TRBV7-8 CASRKTGTGQETQYF TGTGCCAGCAGAAAGACCGGGACAGGGCAGGAGACCCAGTACTTC
NA 14 TRBJ1-2 TRBD1 TRBV5-4 CASRHVDRGSGYTF TGTGCCAGCAGACATGTGGACAGGGGGTCTGGCTACACCTTC
NA 15 TRBJ2-2 TRBD2 TRBV6-5 CASSQTSGGTGELFF TGTGCCAGCAGTCAAACTAGCGGGGGGACCGGGGAGCTGTTTTTT
NA 14 TRBJ2-3 NA TRBV5-1 CASSLVEAADTQYF TGCGCCAGCAGCTTGGTAGAGGCGGCAGATACGCAGTATTTT
NA 14 TRBJ2-3 NA TRBV6-6 CASRAGLITDTQYF TGTGCCAGCAGGGCGGGACTTATCACAGATACGCAGTATTTT
NA 14 TRBJ1-1 TRBD1 TRBV13 CASSEGQANTEAFF TGTGCCAGCAGCGAGGGACAGGCGAACACTGAAGCTTTCTTT
NA 13 TRBJ1-5 NA TRBV29-1 CSVESQNNQPQHF TGCAGCGTTGAAAGTCAGAATAATCAGCCCCAGCATTTT
NA 14 TRBJ2-3 TRBD1 TRBV9 CASSAQSGTDTQYF TGTGCCAGCAGCGCCCAAAGTGGGACAGACACGCAGTATTTT
once 16 TRBJ1-1 NA TRBV6-6 CASSYSIGSMNTEAFF TGTGCCAGCAGTTACTCAATTGGATCCATGAACACTGAAGCTTTCTTT
NA 13 TRBJ1-2 NA TRBV5-1 CASSSGTPYGYTF TGCGCCAGCAGCTCAGGGACACCCTATGGCTACACCTTC
NA 15 TRBJ1-5 NA TRBV20-1 CSARVQGGINQPQHF TGCAGTGCTAGAGTACAGGGAGGTATCAATCAGCCCCAGCATTTT
NA 15 TRBJ2-1 NA TRBV4-3 CASSQEGTPYNEQFF TGCGCCAGCAGCCAGGAAGGGACCCCCTACAATGAGCAGTTCTTC
once 11 TRBJ1-4 NA TRBV30 CVGLKREKLFF TGTGTCGGGCTTAAAAGGGAAAAACTGTTTTTT